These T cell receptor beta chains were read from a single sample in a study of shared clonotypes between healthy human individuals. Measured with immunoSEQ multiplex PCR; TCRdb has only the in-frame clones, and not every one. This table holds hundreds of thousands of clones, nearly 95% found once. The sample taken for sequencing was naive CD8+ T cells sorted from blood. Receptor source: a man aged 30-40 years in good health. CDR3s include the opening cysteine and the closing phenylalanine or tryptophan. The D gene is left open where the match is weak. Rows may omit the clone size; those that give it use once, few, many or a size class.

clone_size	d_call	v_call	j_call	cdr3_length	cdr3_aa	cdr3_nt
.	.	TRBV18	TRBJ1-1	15	CASSPSRQPNTEAFF	TGTGCCAGCTCACCGTCCAGACAGCCGAACACTGAAGCTTTCTTT
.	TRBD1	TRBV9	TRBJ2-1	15	CASSKPGQGANEQFF	TGTGCCAGCAGCAAACCGGGACAGGGGGCCAATGAGCAGTTCTTC
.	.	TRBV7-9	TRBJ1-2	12	CASSMDGYGYTF	TGTGCCAGCAGCATGGACGGCTATGGCTACACCTTC
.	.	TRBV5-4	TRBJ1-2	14	CASSLNRGEYGYTF	TGTGCCAGCAGCTTGAACAGAGGGGAGTATGGCTACACCTTC
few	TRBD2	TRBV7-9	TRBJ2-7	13	CASSLSGKYEQYF	TGTGCCAGCAGCTTAAGCGGGAAGTACGAGCAGTACTTC
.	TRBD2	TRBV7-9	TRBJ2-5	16	CASSPRTSGLQETQYF	TGTGCCAGCAGCCCCCGGACTAGCGGCCTCCAAGAGACCCAGTACTTC
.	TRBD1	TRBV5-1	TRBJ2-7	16	CASSLGNGQAAYEQYF	TGCGCCAGCAGCTTGGGTAATGGACAGGCTGCCTACGAGCAGTACTTC
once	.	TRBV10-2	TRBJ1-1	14	CASSESSENTEAFF	TGCGCCAGCAGTGAGTCGTCAGAGAACACTGAAGCTTTCTTT
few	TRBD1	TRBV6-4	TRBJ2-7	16	CASRIGGQDVSYEQYF	TGTGCCAGCAGAATAGGGGGACAGGATGTATCCTACGAGCAGTACTTC
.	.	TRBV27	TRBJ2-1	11	CASSTYDEQFF	TGTGCCAGCAGTACCTACGATGAGCAGTTCTTC
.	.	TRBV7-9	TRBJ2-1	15	CASSLYRGGYNEQFF	TGTGCCAGCAGCTTATACAGGGGAGGATACAATGAGCAGTTCTTC
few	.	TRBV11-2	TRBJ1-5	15	CASSLGSLGSQPQHF	TGTGCCAGCAGCTTAGGCTCCCTAGGCAGCCAGCCCCAGCATTTT
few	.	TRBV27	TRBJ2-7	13	CASSSGTYYEQYF	TGTGCCAGCAGTTCCGGGACATATTACGAGCAGTACTTC
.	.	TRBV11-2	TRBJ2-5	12	CACDGREGTQYF	TGTGCCTGCGACGGGCGCGAGGGGACCCAGTACTTC
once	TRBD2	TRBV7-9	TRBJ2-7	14	CASSVSGGNYEQYF	TGTGCCAGCAGCGTTAGCGGGGGAAATTACGAGCAGTACTTC